The clone carrying this T cell receptor (beta chain) turned up a few times. TCRdb re-called the RACE reads through MiXCR, storing one row per CDR3 protein. Seen here are 150,000 to 200,000 distinct CDR3 sequences, around 23% observed once, and the top ten hold 2% to 3%. This sample stems from a study of human T cells and chemical hapten exposure. The V gene lost 4 bases and the J gene lost 7 bases, with 16 bases spanning the gap. Per germline, CDR1 MNHEY and CDR2 SVGAGI. The CDR3 is 14 residues long. Time point given: patch test 3, about 24 weeks after DPC sensitization. As for treatment: therapeutic diphenylcyclopropenone sensitization with weekly scalp DPC.

The receptor comes from a woman aged 35 to 49 with alopecia areata. Some clones in this sample may be carry-over from other donors' samples. V is TRBV6-5 and J is TRBJ2-5; D gene unclear. This sample comprised whole blood, obtained in connection with sensitization to the hapten diphenylcyclopropenone (DPC). CDR3 DNA: TGTGCCAGCAGTTGGGTAAATAGGCGCGGGACCCAGTACTTC. This sequence encodes CASSWVNRRGTQYF.